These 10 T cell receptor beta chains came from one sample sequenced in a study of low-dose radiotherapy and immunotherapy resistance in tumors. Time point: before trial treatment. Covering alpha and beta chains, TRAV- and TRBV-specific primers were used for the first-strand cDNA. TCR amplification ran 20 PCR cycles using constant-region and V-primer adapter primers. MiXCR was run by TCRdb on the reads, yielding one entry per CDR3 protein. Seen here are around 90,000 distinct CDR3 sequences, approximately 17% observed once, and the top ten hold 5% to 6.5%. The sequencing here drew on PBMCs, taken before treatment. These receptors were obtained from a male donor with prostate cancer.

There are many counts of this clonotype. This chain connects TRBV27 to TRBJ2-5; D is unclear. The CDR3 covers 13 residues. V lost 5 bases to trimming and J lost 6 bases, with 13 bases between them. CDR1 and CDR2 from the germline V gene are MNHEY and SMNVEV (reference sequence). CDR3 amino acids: CASSLYLPQTQYF. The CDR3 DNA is TGTGCCAGCAGTCTCTACCTTCCCCAGACCCAGTACTTC.

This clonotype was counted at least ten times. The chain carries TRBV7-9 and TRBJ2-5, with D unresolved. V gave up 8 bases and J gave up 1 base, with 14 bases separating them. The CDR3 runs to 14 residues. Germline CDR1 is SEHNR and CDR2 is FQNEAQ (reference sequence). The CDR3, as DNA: TGTGCCAGCCTAGGTTTGGGATCCCAAGAGACCCAGTACTTC. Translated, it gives CASLGLGSQETQYF.

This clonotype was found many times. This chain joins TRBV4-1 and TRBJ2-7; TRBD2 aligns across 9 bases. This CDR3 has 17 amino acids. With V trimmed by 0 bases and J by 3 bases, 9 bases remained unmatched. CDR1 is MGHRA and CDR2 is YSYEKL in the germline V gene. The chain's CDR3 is CASSQDLAGGPNYEQYF. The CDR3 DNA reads TGCGCCAGCAGCCAAGATCTGGCGGGAGGGCCAAACTACGAGCAGTACTTC.

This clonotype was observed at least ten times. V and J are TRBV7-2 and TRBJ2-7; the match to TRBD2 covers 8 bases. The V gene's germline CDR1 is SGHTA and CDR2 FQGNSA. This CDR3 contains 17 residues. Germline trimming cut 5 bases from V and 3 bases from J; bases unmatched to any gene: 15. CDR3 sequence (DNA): TGTGCCAGCAGCCTCATGGTGGGTAGCGGGACCGTCTACGAGCAGTACTTC. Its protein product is CASSLMVGSGTVYEQYF.

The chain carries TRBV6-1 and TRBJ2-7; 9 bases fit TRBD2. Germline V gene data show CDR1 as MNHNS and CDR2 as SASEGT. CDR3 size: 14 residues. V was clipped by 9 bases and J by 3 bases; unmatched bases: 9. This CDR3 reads CASALAGASYEQYF. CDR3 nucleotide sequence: TGTGCCAGTGCCTTAGCGGGAGCCAGCTACGAGCAGTACTTC.

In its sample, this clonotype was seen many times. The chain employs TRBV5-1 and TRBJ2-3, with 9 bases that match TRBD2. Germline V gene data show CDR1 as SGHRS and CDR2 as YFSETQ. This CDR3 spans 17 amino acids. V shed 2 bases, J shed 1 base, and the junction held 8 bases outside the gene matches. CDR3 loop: CASSFLAGGPGTDTQYF. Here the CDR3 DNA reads TGCGCCAGCAGCTTTCTCGCGGGAGGGCCTGGCACAGATACGCAGTATTTT.

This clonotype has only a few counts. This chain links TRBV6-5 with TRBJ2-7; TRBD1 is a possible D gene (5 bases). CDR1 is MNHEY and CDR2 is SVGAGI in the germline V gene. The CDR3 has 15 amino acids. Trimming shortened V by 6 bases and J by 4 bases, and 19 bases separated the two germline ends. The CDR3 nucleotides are TGTGCCAGCAGGCCAGGGTGGGGAATGGGGTACGAGCAGTACTTC. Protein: CASRPGWGMGYEQYF.

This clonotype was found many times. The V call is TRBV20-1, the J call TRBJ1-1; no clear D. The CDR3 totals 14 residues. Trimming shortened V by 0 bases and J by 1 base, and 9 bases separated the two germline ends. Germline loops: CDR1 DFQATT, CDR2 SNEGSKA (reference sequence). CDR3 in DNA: TGCAGTGCTAGAGATCTTCGAGCGAACACTGAAGCTTTCTTT. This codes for CSARDLRANTEAFF.

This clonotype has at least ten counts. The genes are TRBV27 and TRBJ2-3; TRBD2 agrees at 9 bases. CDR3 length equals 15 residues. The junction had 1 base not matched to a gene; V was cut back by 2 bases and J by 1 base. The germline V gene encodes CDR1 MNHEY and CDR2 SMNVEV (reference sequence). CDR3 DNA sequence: TGTGCCAGCAGTTTAGGCGGGGGGGGCACAGATACGCAGTATTTT. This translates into CASSLGGGGTDTQYF.

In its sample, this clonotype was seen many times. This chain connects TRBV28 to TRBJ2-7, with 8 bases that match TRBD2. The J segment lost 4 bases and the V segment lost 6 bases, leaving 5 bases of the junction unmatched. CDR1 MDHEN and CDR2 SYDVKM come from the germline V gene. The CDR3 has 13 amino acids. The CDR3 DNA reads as TGTGCCAGCAGGGGTAGCGGGACGTACGAGCAGTACTTC. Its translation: CASRGSGTYEQYF. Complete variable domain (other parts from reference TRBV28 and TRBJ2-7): DVKVTQSSRYLVKRTGEKVFLECVQDMDHENMFWYRQDPGLGLRLIYFSYDVKMKEKGDIPEGYSVSREKKERFSLILESASTNQTSMYLCASRGSGTYEQYFGPGTRLTVT.